These 30 T cell receptor beta chains were all obtained from the same sample, sequenced in a study of T-cell memory formation after mild COVID-19. MiXCR was run by TCRdb on the 5' RACE reads, yielding one entry per CDR3 protein. Of hundreds of thousands of distinct CDR3 sequences listed, about a fifth are singletons. Sequenced: PBMCs or a T cell subset sorted from them (not recorded which). The receptor source for this set is an adult woman who had mild COVID-19 (a few samples of this study predate the infection). Cell type and time point are not known.

The chain uses TRBV7-2 and TRBJ1-5; the D gene is possibly TRBD1 (6 bases). The germline V gene has CDR1 SGHTA and CDR2 FQGNSA. The ends were cut back, 1 base at V and 6 bases at J, with 13 bases in the middle. The CDR3 length is 15 residues. The CDR3 here is CASSLVRGQGQPQHF. CDR3 DNA sequence: TGTGCCAGCAGCTTAGTCAGGGGACAAGGTCAGCCCCAGCATTTT.

This chain links TRBV9 with TRBJ1-1; D is ambiguous. This CDR3 spans 13 amino acids. The germline V gene encodes CDR1 SGDLS and CDR2 YYNGEE. Trimming removed 5 bases from V and 3 bases from J, with 11 bases in between. The CDR3 coding sequence is TGTGCCAGCAGTGGGCCCCTGGACACTGAAGCTTTCTTT. Amino acids: CASSGPLDTEAFF. Using reference TRBV9 and TRBJ1-1 for the parts outside the CDR3, the full variable domain is DSGVTQTPKHLITATGQRVTLRCSPRSGDLSVYWYQQSLDQGLQFLIQYYNGEERAKGNILERFSAQQFPDLHSELNLSSLELGDSALYFCASSGPLDTEAFFGQGTRLTVV.

The rearrangement joins TRBV6-5 to TRBJ2-3; TRBD1 is a possible D gene (5 bases). Trimming pared 6 bases from V and 1 base from J, leaving 11 bases between. The CDR3 extends over 14 amino acids. CDR1 is MNHEY, CDR2 SVGAGI, per germline. CDR3: CASRSDRRTDTQYF. DNA of the CDR3: TGTGCCAGCAGGAGCGACAGACGCACAGATACGCAGTATTTT.

The rearrangement links TRBV24-1 to TRBJ2-2; D is possibly TRBD1 (6 bases). The CDR3 covers 15 residues. The V and J ends lost 3 bases and 3 bases respectively, with 10 bases between them. Germline V gene data show CDR1 as KGHDR and CDR2 as SFDVKD. The CDR3 sequence is CATSDRQVYTGELFF. The CDR3 nucleotides are TGTGCCACCAGTGATCGACAGGTATACACCGGGGAGCTGTTTTTT.

The chain employs TRBV4-1 and TRBJ1-6; no clear D. This CDR3 region has 14 residues. The V gene lost 0 bases and the J gene lost 14 bases, with 14 bases spanning the gap. Germline V gene data show CDR1 as MGHRA and CDR2 as YSYEKL. The chain's CDR3 is CASSQDGTPGSLHF. The CDR3 DNA follows: TGCGCCAGCAGCCAAGACGGTACGCCTGGGTCCCTCCACTTT.

This clonotype has more than one count but fewer than ten. V gene TRBV19 combines with J gene TRBJ1-1; D call uncertain. The CDR3 has 14 amino acids. The V and J ends lost 3 bases and 7 bases respectively, with 15 bases between them. Germline CDR1 is LNHDA and CDR2 is SQIVND (reference sequence). The CDR3 DNA reads TGTGCCAGTAGTATCTGGCCTACCGGGGTTGAAGCTTTCTTT. Translation gives CASSIWPTGVEAFF. The variable domain in full, with the rest retrieved from reference TRBV19 and TRBJ1-1, is DGGITQSPKYLFRKEGQNVTLSCEQNLNHDAMYWYRQDPGQGLRLIYYSQIVNDFQKGDIAEGYSVSREKKESFPLTVTSAQKNPTAFYLCASSIWPTGVEAFFGQGTRLTVV.

In this sample, this clonotype turned up a few times. CDR3 sequence (DNA): TGTGCCAGTAGTATGCTATGGGGGGGTGAGCAGTTCTTC. It encodes CASSMLWGGEQFF. The genes are TRBV19 and TRBJ2-1; 7 bases are shared with TRBD2. The V and J ends lost 3 bases and 9 bases, in that order; junction bases with no gene match: 5. Germline CDR1 LNHDA, CDR2 SQIVND (reference sequence). This CDR3 spans 13 amino acids.

The sample holds a few counts of this clonotype. The chain links TRBV12-3 or TRBV12-4 to TRBJ1-4; D gene uncertain. V was clipped by 6 bases and J by 4 bases, with 9 bases between them. The length of the CDR3 is 13 residues. CDR3 in amino acids: CASRHVNNEKLFF. The CDR3 bases are TGTGCCAGCAGACACGTCAATAATGAAAAACTGTTTTTT.

The chain has TRBV20-1 and TRBJ2-3; D may match TRBD1 or TRBD2 (6 bases each). Germline V gene sequence: CDR1 DFQATT, CDR2 SNEGSKA (reference sequence). Trimming removed 4 bases from V and 6 bases from J, with 14 bases in between. CDR3 length equals 13 residues. The CDR3 DNA reads as TGCAGTGCTATCTCACGGGGGCGGGATACGCAGTATTTT. Translation: CSAISRGRDTQYF.

This chain connects TRBV11-2 to TRBJ1-5; 7 bases line up with TRBD1. This CDR3 has 17 amino acids. The germline V gene encodes CDR1 SGHAT and CDR2 FQNNGV. The J segment lost 0 bases and the V segment lost 3 bases, leaving 8 bases of the junction unmatched. CDR3 loop: CASSLGQGVYSNQPQHF. As DNA, the CDR3 is TGTGCCAGCAGCTTGGGGCAGGGGGTTTATAGCAATCAGCCCCAGCATTTT.

The CDR3 spells CASSFTGRGYTDTQYF. In nucleotides, the CDR3 is TGTGCCAGCAGCTTTACGGGTAGGGGGTACACAGATACGCAGTATTTT. The chain links TRBV7-6 to TRBJ2-3; weak D call: TRBD1 (6 bases). Germline V gene lookup returns CDR1 SGHVS and CDR2 FNYEAQ. Trimming took 3 bases from V and 2 from J, leaving 15 bases between them. The CDR3 sequence is 16 residues long.

This clonotype has more than one count but fewer than ten. The J gene is TRBJ2-1, the V gene TRBV18, with TRBD2 matching over 9 bases. J lost 7 bases, V lost 0 bases, and 7 bases had no gene match. This CDR3 has 16 amino acids. Germline loops: CDR1 KGHSH, CDR2 LQKENI. CDR3 nucleotides: TGTGCCAGCTCACCACCGGGTCTAGCGGGGAGTAATGAGCAGTTCTTC. Translating it yields CASSPPGLAGSNEQFF.

This clonotype was counted a few times. V usage is TRBV5-1 and J usage is TRBJ2-7, with 9 bases aligning to TRBD1. The trim removed 3 bases at V and 4 bases at J, leaving 11 bases unmatched. Germline V gives CDR1 SGHRS, CDR2 YFSETQ. The CDR3 is 16 residues long. CDR3 nucleotide sequence: TGCGCCAGCAGCTCACTCCGGGACAGGGAACGATACGAGCAGTACTTC. This sequence encodes CASSSLRDRERYEQYF.

The chain links TRBV30 to TRBJ2-2; D remains ambiguous. The CDR3 loop spans 14 amino acids. V was trimmed by 0 bases and J by 5 bases, leaving 10 bases between them. Germline loops: CDR1 GTSNPN, CDR2 SVGIG (reference sequence). The CDR3 nucleotides are TGTGCCTGGAGTGTCGCCATGGGGACCGGGGAGCTGTTTTTT. It codes for CAWSVAMGTGELFF.

The genes are TRBV12-3 or TRBV12-4 and TRBJ1-6; D may be TRBD1 (5 bases). V lost 6 bases and J lost 10, with 10 bases in between. The CDR3 is made up of 12 amino acids. CDR3 in amino acids: CASRRGGSPLHF. CDR3 nucleotides: TGTGCCAGCAGACGGGGGGGGTCACCCCTCCACTTT.

The table lists this clonotype with a few counts. The rearrangement uses TRBV7-9 and TRBJ2-5; perhaps TRBD2 as D (5 bases). The germline V and J ends were trimmed by 5 bases and 0 bases, with 10 bases remaining between them. The CDR3 is 14 residues long. Germline values: CDR1 SEHNR, CDR2 FQNEAQ (reference sequence). The CDR3 nucleotides read TGTGCCAGCAGCGTTCGGGGAAACCAAGAGACCCAGTACTTC. It translates to CASSVRGNQETQYF. The whole variable domain, remainder taken from reference TRBV7-9 and TRBJ2-5, is DTGVSQNPRHKITKRGQNVTFRCDPISEHNRLYWYRQTLGQGPEFLTYFQNEAQLEKSRLLSDRFSAERPKGSFSTLEIQRTEQGDSAMYLCASSVRGNQETQYFGPGTRLLVL.

The chain is built from TRBV6-5 and TRBJ2-5; possibly TRBD1 for D (6 bases). Trimming stripped 6 bases from V and 7 bases from J, with 15 bases between. The CDR3 totals 13 residues. Germline V gene lookup returns CDR1 MNHEY and CDR2 SVGAGI. CDR3 sequence: CASSRDITGTQYF. CDR3 coding DNA: TGTGCCAGCAGCCGGGACATCACGGGGACCCAGTACTTC.

This CDR3 reads CASSPSGQLNTEAFF. CDR3 nucleotide sequence: TGTGCCAGCAGCCCCTCGGGACAGTTGAACACTGAAGCTTTCTTT. The chain is built from TRBV12-3 or TRBV12-4 and TRBJ1-1, with 7 positions matching TRBD1. V was clipped by 6 bases and J by 0 bases; unmatched bases: 7. The CDR3 covers 15 residues.

The chain employs TRBV29-1 and TRBJ1-1; no firm D call. The CDR3 extends over 12 amino acids. V lost 6 bases to trimming and J lost 3 bases, with 11 bases between them. From germline, CDR1 is SQVTM and CDR2 ANQGSEA. CDR3 sequence reads: CSVAPLDTEAFF. CDR3 sequence (DNA): TGCAGCGTCGCCCCATTGGACACTGAAGCTTTCTTT.

The chain combines TRBV7-3 with TRBJ2-1, with 9 bases lining up with TRBD2. In germline, CDR1 is SGHTA, CDR2 FQGTGA. The CDR3 runs 16 residues. V was pared by 1 base and J by 4 bases, with 5 bases of the junction left unmatched. CDR3 DNA sequence: TGTGCCAGCAGCTTAAGCGGGGGGGCCGGGTACAATGAGCAGTTCTTC. Encoded protein: CASSLSGGAGYNEQFF.

This clonotype was observed a handful of times. This sequence joins TRBV7-2 and TRBJ2-1; 12 positions match TRBD2. The germline gives CDR1 SGHTA, CDR2 FQGNSA. The V and J ends lost 5 bases and 8 bases, in that order; junction bases with no gene match: 4. CDR3 length: 14 amino acids. The CDR3: CASSVTSGSYEQFF. The CDR3 coding sequence is TGTGCCAGCAGCGTGACTAGCGGGAGTTATGAGCAGTTCTTC.

In its sample, this clonotype was seen a few times. This chain links TRBV6-6 with TRBJ1-4, with D maybe TRBD1 (5 bases). CDR1 is MNHNY, CDR2 SVGAGI, per germline (reference sequence). V lost 2 bases to trimming and J lost 2 bases, with 12 bases between them. This CDR3 spans 16 amino acids. CDR3 bases: TGTGCCAGCAGTTACCCGGGGGAGGCGACTAATGAAAAACTGTTTTTT. Translated, it gives CASSYPGEATNEKLFF.

This clonotype occurred many times. The V and J genes are TRBV12-3 or TRBV12-4 and TRBJ2-7, with D possibly TRBD1 on 5 matching bases. The CDR3 is 14 amino acids. The V end lost 5 bases, the J end lost 3 bases, and 14 bases lay between the germline ends. CDR3 amino acids: CASSPSHQGYEQYF. CDR3 sequence (DNA): TGTGCCAGCAGTCCGTCCCACCAGGGCTACGAGCAGTACTTC.

This chain connects TRBV7-8 to TRBJ2-5; D uncertain. The CDR3 has 13 amino acids. Between the trimmed V and J ends, which lost 0 bases and 5 bases, there was a span of 7 bases. Germline CDR1 is SGHVS and CDR2 is FQNEAQ. The CDR3 loop reads CASSLAKGETQYF. The CDR3 bases are TGTGCCAGCAGCTTAGCGAAGGGTGAGACCCAGTACTTC.

The genes are TRBV19 and TRBJ2-3, with D possibly being TRBD1 or TRBD2 (6 bases each). The length of the CDR3 is 13 residues. V was trimmed by 6 bases and J by 2 bases, leaving 9 bases between them. Looked up from germline, CDR1 is LNHDA and CDR2 is SQIVND (reference sequence). The CDR3, as DNA: TGTGCCAGTAGCCCGGGGGCCACAGATACGCAGTATTTT. Its protein is CASSPGATDTQYF.

This clonotype was detected a few times. The junction does not match germline at one end; this may be a read error. This chain links TRBV15 with TRBJ1-2, with 10 nucleotides matching TRBD1. The CDR3 spans 15 residues. Germline V gene lookup returns CDR1 LNHNV and CDR2 YYDKDF (reference sequence). CDR3 in amino acids: CATSGDRGPRYGYTF. CDR3 in DNA: TGTGCCACCAGCGGAGACAGGGGGCCTCGCTATGGCTACACCTTC.

This clonotype was detected ten times or more. The chain carries TRBV12-3 or TRBV12-4 and TRBJ2-5, with 7 nucleotides matching TRBD2. The CDR3 is made up of 15 amino acids. The trim removed 2 bases at V and 4 bases at J, leaving 7 bases unmatched. The DNA for the CDR3 is TGTGCCAGCAGTTTATACCAGGGAGGGGTAGAGACCCAGTACTTC. Protein product: CASSLYQGGVETQYF.

The chain combines TRBV6-5 with TRBJ2-1, with a weak D call TRBD1 (6 bases). This CDR3 is 14 amino acids long. V lost 2 bases, J lost 9 bases, and 14 bases lay in between. CDR1 is MNHEY, CDR2 SVGAGI, per germline. The CDR3 nucleotides read TGTGCCAGCAGTTACACACAACAGGGTTTTGAGCAGTTCTTC. Residues: CASSYTQQGFEQFF.

The chain carries TRBV5-6 and TRBJ2-5; D is unresolved. The V gene's germline CDR1 is SGHDT and CDR2 YYEEEE. The CDR3 extends over 14 amino acids. V lost 5 bases and J 2 bases, leaving 13 bases between the germline ends. The CDR3 region is CASSLSGFQETQYF. The CDR3 nucleotides read TGTGCCAGCAGTTTATCGGGCTTTCAAGAGACCCAGTACTTC.

The chain has TRBV7-9 and TRBJ2-5, with 7 bases aligning to TRBD2. The CDR3 covers 15 residues. Germline values: CDR1 SEHNR, CDR2 FQNEAQ (reference sequence). V was pared by 1 base and J by 3 bases, with 5 bases of the junction left unmatched. Here the CDR3 DNA reads TGTGCCAGCAGCTTAGGGGCTAGCGGTGAAGAGACCCAGTACTTC. Translating it yields CASSLGASGEETQYF.